The present entry profiles one T cell receptor (beta chain) with its context. No antigen is known for it. The data were taken from a study of cytomegalovirus exposure and HLA in healthy donors. The PCR ran on 60 Vbeta and 13 Jbeta primers. Assay used: immunoSEQ multiplex PCR; TCRdb lists only in-frame clones, some missing. The sample lists about 120,000 clones, 81% occurring once. Broader study findings: High specificity and sensitivity for cytomegalovirus status were reported for the classifier. HLA-A and HLA-B allele assignments for most subjects were reportedly predicted accurately using TCR beta sequences. Association of 16,951 TCR beta sequences with HLA alleles was found at 0.05 false discovery rate in a later analysis.

The V end was cut by 1 base, the J end by 3 bases, with 22 bases between. Germline V CDR1 and CDR2: SGHAT, FQNNGV. CDR3 length: 19 residues. The chain links TRBV11-2 to TRBJ2-4, with D maybe TRBD2 (7 bases). Input material: PBMCs. The TCR comes from a man in his forties in good health and CMV-seronegative. DNA of the CDR3: TGTGCCAGCAGCTTAGGGGGCGGCGGGGGCCGGTACGGCAAAAACATTCAGTACTTC. Residues: CASSLGGGGGRYGKNIQYF.